These T cell receptor beta chains were read from a single sample in a study of CD8+ T cells in alopecia areata. Produced via immunoSEQ multiplex PCR; TCRdb's table is partial and in-frame only. Of a few hundred thousand clones listed, around three fifths were seen once; the top ten hold roughly 5%. Input material: CD8+ T cells sorted from blood. The receptors were gathered from a human donor in good health. CDR3s include the opening cysteine and the closing phenylalanine or tryptophan. The order of the fields is clone size, D gene, J gene, V gene, CDR3 DNA, CDR3 protein. A D gene is named only where the DNA matches it firmly. Size values are once, few and many counts, or a class for expanded clones, and some rows have none.

abundance: -
d_gene: -
j_gene: TRBJ2-5
v_gene: TRBV13
CDR3nt: TGTGCCAGCAGCTTAGCCGGGGAGACCCAGTACTTC
CDR3aa: CASSLAGETQYF

abundance: few
d_gene: -
j_gene: TRBJ2-3
v_gene: TRBV29-1
CDR3nt: TGCAGCGTCTTTGACCCGGACCTGGGCACAGATACGCAGTATTTT
CDR3aa: CSVFDPDLGTDTQYF

abundance: -
d_gene: -
j_gene: TRBJ2-4
v_gene: TRBV19
CDR3nt: TGTGCCAGTAGTACAGAACTAAACATTCAGTACTTC
CDR3aa: CASSTELNIQYF

abundance: -
d_gene: -
j_gene: TRBJ2-4
v_gene: TRBV7-9
CDR3nt: TGTGCCAGCAGCGGGTTGGAGAACATTCAGTACTTC
CDR3aa: CASSGLENIQYF

abundance: few
d_gene: -
j_gene: TRBJ1-1
v_gene: TRBV30
CDR3nt: TGTGCCTGGAGTATTCAGGGGACCCACCATGAAGCTTTCTTT
CDR3aa: CAWSIQGTHHEAFF

abundance: -
d_gene: -
j_gene: TRBJ2-5
v_gene: TRBV20-1
CDR3nt: TGCAGTGCTGGAAAAGAGACCCAGTACTTC
CDR3aa: CSAGKETQYF

abundance: -
d_gene: -
j_gene: TRBJ1-2
v_gene: TRBV29-1
CDR3nt: TGCAGCGTTGTTACGGGGGAGTATGACTATGGCTACACCTTC
CDR3aa: CSVVTGEYDYGYTF

abundance: -
d_gene: TRBD1
j_gene: TRBJ1-1
v_gene: TRBV25-1
CDR3nt: TGTGCCAGCAGTGAATGGGGAGGGGGCTTCGGAATTTACACTGAAGCTTTCTTT
CDR3aa: CASSEWGGGFGIYTEAFF

abundance: -
d_gene: TRBD1
j_gene: TRBJ2-2
v_gene: TRBV7-2
CDR3nt: TGTGCCAGCAGCGCGACAGGGGGCGGCGTAACCGGGGAGCTGTTTTTT
CDR3aa: CASSATGGGVTGELFF

abundance: -
d_gene: -
j_gene: TRBJ2-1
v_gene: TRBV7-2
CDR3nt: TGTGCCAGCAGCTTACAGGGCTCCCCTCGAAATGAGCAGTTCTTC
CDR3aa: CASSLQGSPRNEQFF

abundance: -
d_gene: -
j_gene: TRBJ2-3
v_gene: TRBV7-9
CDR3nt: TGTGCCAGCAGCTCGGACACTACAGATACGCAGTATTTT
CDR3aa: CASSSDTTDTQYF

abundance: -
d_gene: -
j_gene: TRBJ1-6
v_gene: TRBV27
CDR3nt: TGTGCCAGCAGTGTAGGACGGTCACCCCTCCACTTT
CDR3aa: CASSVGRSPLHF

abundance: -
d_gene: -
j_gene: TRBJ2-7
v_gene: TRBV5-1
CDR3nt: TGCGCCAGCAGCTCCCCCGAGGACTATAACTACGAGCAGTACTTC
CDR3aa: CASSSPEDYNYEQYF

abundance: -
d_gene: -
j_gene: TRBJ2-4
v_gene: TRBV5-1
CDR3nt: TGCGCCAGCAGCTCTCCTGTGGAGTTACTAGCCAAAAACATTCAGTACTTC
CDR3aa: CASSSPVELLAKNIQYF

abundance: -
d_gene: TRBD1
j_gene: TRBJ2-5
v_gene: TRBV25-1
CDR3nt: TGTGCCAGCAGTGCCCGGGACAGTAAAGAGACCCAGTACTTC
CDR3aa: CASSARDSKETQYF

abundance: -
d_gene: -
j_gene: TRBJ2-1
v_gene: TRBV6-6
CDR3nt: TGTGCCAGCAGTTACTCGAGCCCCGGGGGAAATGAGCAGTTCTTC
CDR3aa: CASSYSSPGGNEQFF

abundance: -
d_gene: -
j_gene: TRBJ2-3
v_gene: TRBV30
CDR3nt: TGTGCCTGGAGTTCGACCCGGACAGATACGCAGTATTTT
CDR3aa: CAWSSTRTDTQYF

abundance: few
d_gene: -
j_gene: TRBJ1-1
v_gene: TRBV10-2
CDR3nt: TGCGCCAGCAGTGAGGATGACCGGGCCCCGAACACTGAAGCTTTCTTT
CDR3aa: CASSEDDRAPNTEAFF

abundance: -
d_gene: TRBD1
j_gene: TRBJ2-1
v_gene: TRBV27
CDR3nt: TGTGCCAGCAGTCACGCCGGGACAGGGGCCAATGAGCAGTTCTTC
CDR3aa: CASSHAGTGANEQFF

abundance: -
d_gene: -
j_gene: TRBJ2-1
v_gene: TRBV13
CDR3nt: TGTGCCAGCAGCTTATCCCTGGGGGCCACCTACAATGAGCAGTTCTTC
CDR3aa: CASSLSLGATYNEQFF

abundance: few
d_gene: -
j_gene: TRBJ2-1
v_gene: TRBV4-1
CDR3nt: TGCGCCAGCAGCCAGAGCCAGGGAGAGCAGTTCTTC
CDR3aa: CASSQSQGEQFF

abundance: -
d_gene: -
j_gene: TRBJ1-5
v_gene: TRBV5-1
CDR3nt: TGCGCCAGCAGCTTGAGTCCCAATCAGCCCCAGCATTTT
CDR3aa: CASSLSPNQPQHF

abundance: -
d_gene: -
j_gene: TRBJ2-3
v_gene: TRBV6-5
CDR3nt: TGTGCCAGCAGCACCCAGGGGACCACAGATACGCAGTATTTT
CDR3aa: CASSTQGTTDTQYF

abundance: -
d_gene: -
j_gene: TRBJ1-2
v_gene: TRBV15
CDR3nt: TGTGCCACCAGCAGAGATTTTGGGCCCCCCGGCTACACCTTC
CDR3aa: CATSRDFGPPGYTF

abundance: -
d_gene: -
j_gene: TRBJ1-5
v_gene: TRBV7-9
CDR3nt: TGTGCCAGCAGCGGGGACCTGAGCAATCAGCCCCAGCATTTT
CDR3aa: CASSGDLSNQPQHF

abundance: -
d_gene: -
j_gene: TRBJ1-2
v_gene: TRBV29-1
CDR3nt: TGCAGCGTTGCGGCGGACTATGGCTACACCTTC
CDR3aa: CSVAADYGYTF

abundance: -
d_gene: -
j_gene: TRBJ1-1
v_gene: TRBV11-2
CDR3nt: TGTGCCAGCAGCTCATGGCGCGGGGCGAACACTGAAGCTTTCTTT
CDR3aa: CASSSWRGANTEAFF

abundance: -
d_gene: -
j_gene: TRBJ1-4
v_gene: TRBV2
CDR3nt: TGTGCCAGCACCTTTAATGGGGAACTGTTTTTT
CDR3aa: CASTFNGELFF